The T cell receptor (beta chain) described here comes from a study of blood T cell repertoires in COVID-19. Background on the study: The study drew acute and convalescent COVID-19 samples from the United States, Italy and Spain.

Living in 24 US areas, the participants were between about 18 and 95 years of age. Researchers sorted participants into cohorts using their self-reported clinical history. Repertoires were generated with immunoSEQ multiplex PCR, while TCRdb's copy carries only in-frame clones and drops some. The sample records approximately 300,000 clones, around nine tenths being singletons. This TCR derives from a woman in her thirties who had been exposed to COVID-19. Sequencing was done on a sample of PBMCs or T cells enriched from blood (not recorded which).

The CDR3 nucleotides read TGTGCCAGCAGTGACCGGGGGGGCGCGAGTTCACCCCTCCACTTT. Translated: CASSDRGGASSPLHF. The chain carries TRBV2 and TRBJ1-6; D may be TRBD1 (6 bases). This CDR3 has 15 residues. Germline V gives CDR1 SNHLY, CDR2 FYNNEI. V was pared by 3 bases and J by 9 bases, with 15 bases between.